This T cell receptor (beta chain) was sequenced during a study of PD-L1 blockade in urothelial cancer. Study as a whole: The patients' atezolizumab therapy, 1,200 mg intravenously every 3 weeks, started in the mid-2010s. At 6 weeks and at 3 weeks (second dose) after treatment start, blood was analyzed. Among blood samples, the median T cell count was some 140,000.

Some clones are missing from TCRdb's copy, which holds only in-frame ones; the method was immunoSEQ multiplex PCR. The sample shows around 57,000 clones, roughly four fifths of them seen only once. The sample's time point: pretreatment peripheral blood. Locally advanced or metastatic urothelial carcinoma was diagnosed in the patients. Germline lookup yields CDR1 ENHRY and CDR2 SYGVKD. The CDR3 spans 12 residues. V was shortened by 9 bases and J by 8 bases, with 14 bases between the two germline ends. Sequencing used PBMCs, obtained around atezolizumab (anti-PD-L1) treatment. The receptor's source is a man between 70 and 80 years old with urothelial cancer. V usage is TRBV10-3 and J usage is TRBJ2-1; TRBD1 might be the D (6 bases). The CDR3 DNA is TGTGCCATATCCCCAGGGGACCATGAGCAGTTCTTC. Its protein product is CAISPGDHEQFF.